The 6 T cell receptor beta chains below all came from one sample that was sequenced in a study of CD8+ T cells in alopecia areata. Sequencing relied on a cDNA template that was reverse transcribed from extracted RNA. Sequencing used immunoSEQ multiplex PCR; TCRdb keeps in-frame clones, though not all of them. The repertoire holds about 250,000 clones, 60% seen once, with around 0.92% in the top ten. Treatment reported: oral pan-JAK inhibitor, 5-10 mg twice daily. The sample was CD4+ T cells sorted from blood, taken between weeks 51 and 52, from a patient treated with tofacitinib. The receptors here all came from a human donor with alopecia areata.

The chain couples TRBV7-2 to TRBJ2-3; no firm D call. The CDR3 runs 14 residues. Trimming took off 3 bases at V and 2 bases at J, with 9 bases between the two ends. From germline, CDR1 is SGHTA and CDR2 FQGNSA. As DNA, the CDR3 is TGTGCCAGCAGCTTCCGCGTATTCACAGATACGCAGTATTTT. Amino acid sequence: CASSFRVFTDTQYF.

The chain carries TRBV6-5 and TRBJ1-2, with 7 bases aligning to TRBD1. The CDR3 runs 12 residues. Trimming cost V 7 bases and J 7 bases; bases outside gene matches: 6. From germline, CDR1 is MNHEY and CDR2 SVGAGI. CDR3 protein: CASTQTGTGYTF. DNA of the CDR3: TGTGCCAGCACCCAGACAGGGACTGGCTACACCTTC.

This clone appeared a single time. The V and J genes are TRBV2 and TRBJ2-3; D not resolved. V lost 6 bases, J lost 5 bases, and 9 bases lay in between. The CDR3 totals 12 residues. From germline, CDR1 is SNHLY and CDR2 FYNNEI. For the CDR3, the DNA is TGTGCCAGCAGCCAACTTGTAGATACGCAGTATTTT. This sequence encodes CASSQLVDTQYF.

This clone appeared a few times. J is TRBJ2-3 and V is TRBV2; tentatively, D is TRBD1 (6 bases). The V gene's germline CDR1 is SNHLY and CDR2 FYNNEI. This CDR3 spans 12 amino acids. Trimming removed 9 bases from V and 13 bases from J, with 20 bases in between. DNA of the CDR3: TGTGCCAGTTTTTCAGGGGTTTCCGTGGAGTATTTT. Translation: CASFSGVSVEYF.

This clone came up once. The chain joins TRBV30 to TRBJ1-2; D not certain. CDR1 and CDR2 (germline): GTSNPN, SVGIG (reference sequence). Trimming shortened V by 0 bases and J by 6 bases, and 11 bases separated the two germline ends. This CDR3 contains 13 residues. CDR3 amino acids: CAWSVLRPHGYTF. The CDR3 bases are TGTGCCTGGAGTGTATTGCGACCGCATGGCTACACCTTC. The full variable domain, completed using reference TRBV30 and TRBJ1-2, is SQTIHQWPATLVQPVGSPLSLECTVEGTSNPNLYWYRQAAGRGLQLLFYSVGIGQISSEVPQNLSASRPQDRQFILSSKKLLLSDSGFYLCAWSVLRPHGYTFGSGTRLTVV.

This clone came up a few times. Other DNA sequences within the sample encode an identical CDR3. The chain carries TRBV5-1 and TRBJ2-1, with TRBD2 identical over 10 bases. This CDR3 contains 16 residues. V gave up 3 bases and J gave up 0 bases; unmatched junction bases: 3. The V gene's germline CDR1 is SGHRS and CDR2 YFSETQ. CDR3 coding DNA: TGCGCCAGCAGCTCAGCTAGCGGGAGCTCCTACAATGAGCAGTTCTTC. Its translation is CASSSASGSSYNEQFF.